The 19 T cell receptor beta chains in this list originate from one sample, sequenced in a study of blood T cell repertoires in COVID-19. The assay was immunoSEQ multiplex PCR, and TCRdb's table has in-frame clones only and misses some. The sample records hundreds of thousands of clones, roughly 84% being singletons. The sequenced sample was peripheral blood. These receptors all come from a woman older than 75 with active or convalescent COVID-19.

The chain couples TRBV5-1 to TRBJ1-1; 7 nucleotides align to TRBD1. V was pared by 3 bases and J by 0 bases, with 5 bases of the junction left unmatched. CDR1 is SGHRS, CDR2 YFSETQ, per germline. This CDR3 contains 15 residues. CDR3 DNA sequence: TGCGCCAGCAGCTCGGACAGGCCGCTGAACACTGAAGCTTTCTTT. Translated, it gives CASSSDRPLNTEAFF. The full variable domain, completed using reference TRBV5-1 and TRBJ1-1, is KAGVTQTPRYLIKTRGQQVTLSCSPISGHRSVSWYQQTPGQGLQFLFEYFSETQRNKGNFPGRFSGRQFSNSRSEMNVSTLELGDSALYLCASSSDRPLNTEAFFGQGTRLTVV.

J is TRBJ1-2 and V is TRBV18; D might be TRBD1 (6 bases). CDR1 is KGHSH, CDR2 LQKENI, per germline. V lost 2 bases to trimming and J lost 7 bases, with 14 bases between them. The CDR3 loop spans 14 amino acids. The CDR3 loop is CASSPFGGLGGYTF. The DNA for the CDR3 is TGTGCCAGCTCACCATTCGGGGGGCTCGGTGGCTACACCTTC.

The V gene is TRBV7-8, the J gene TRBJ2-3, with a weak D call TRBD1 (6 bases). The CDR3 length is 15 residues. V was cut by 1 base and J by 2 bases, with 10 bases left in between. Germline V gene sequence: CDR1 SGHVS, CDR2 FQNEAQ. CDR3 protein: CASSLVGGPTDTQYF. The CDR3 DNA reads as TGTGCCAGCAGCTTAGTAGGGGGTCCCACAGATACGCAGTATTTT.

CDR3 DNA sequence: TGTGCCAGCAGCCAGTTTCCGGGACAGGGGGCCACAGATACGCAGTATTTT. This sequence encodes CASSQFPGQGATDTQYF. The chain uses TRBV4-2 and TRBJ2-3; TRBD1 agrees at 12 bases. The CDR3 is 17 amino acids. In germline, CDR1 is LGHNA, CDR2 YNFKEQ. With 3 bases clipped from V and 2 bases from J, the junction kept 6 bases outside the gene matches.

This chain joins TRBV5-8 and TRBJ2-1; D may be TRBD2 (6 bases). This CDR3 contains 15 residues. V dropped 4 bases and J dropped 4 bases, with 15 bases sitting between them. The germline V gene has CDR1 SGHTS and CDR2 YDEGEE. CDR3 bases: TGTGCCAGCAGCCTCTATAGCGGAAATTACAATGAGCAGTTCTTC. Protein sequence: CASSLYSGNYNEQFF.

The V gene is TRBV10-3, the J gene TRBJ1-3; 8 bases line up with TRBD1. The length of the CDR3 is 16 residues. Trimming removed 0 bases from V and 4 bases from J; junction bases left unmatched: 5. The germline gives CDR1 ENHRY, CDR2 SYGVKD. The CDR3 DNA is TGTGCCATCAGTGAGTCGAGGACAGGGTCCGGAAACACCATATATTTT. Translating gives CAISESRTGSGNTIYF.

The rearrangement uses TRBV6-5 and TRBJ2-7, with 10 bases fitting TRBD2. The germline V gene encodes CDR1 MNHEY and CDR2 SVGAGI. Germline trimming cut 7 bases from V and 0 bases from J; bases unmatched to any gene: 6. The CDR3 covers 15 residues. CDR3 coding DNA: TGTGCCAGCACCGCTACTAGCGGGGTCTCCTACGAGCAGTACTTC. Its protein is CASTATSGVSYEQYF.

Regarding this clone: Within the sample, other DNA sequences also encode this same CDR3. The rearrangement links TRBV5-1 to TRBJ1-5, with D maybe TRBD1 (5 bases). Germline V gene data show CDR1 as SGHRS and CDR2 as YFSETQ. This CDR3 region has 15 residues. Trimming took 0 bases from V and 1 from J, leaving 8 bases between them. CDR3 loop: CASSLEGISNQPQHF. The CDR3, as DNA: TGCGCCAGCAGCTTGGAGGGGATAAGCAATCAGCCCCAGCATTTT.

CDR3: CASSGGTGSDEQYF. DNA for the CDR3: TGTGCCAGCAGCGGGGGGACAGGGTCCGACGAGCAGTACTTC. This rearrangement joins TRBV5-4 to TRBJ2-7, with 9 bases lining up with TRBD1. The CDR3 is 14 residues long. With 4 bases clipped from V and 5 bases from J, the junction kept 7 bases outside the gene matches. CDR1 and CDR2 (germline): SGHNT, YYREEE (reference sequence).

The rearrangement links TRBV3-1 (or the pseudogene TRBV3-2) to TRBJ2-1; D is possibly TRBD1 (6 bases). Germline V CDR1 and CDR2: LGHDT, YNNKEL (reference sequence). Trimming took off 3 bases at V and 7 bases at J, with 16 bases between the two ends. The CDR3 is made up of 15 amino acids. The CDR3: CASSHLAGQGNEQFF. As DNA, the CDR3 is TGTGCCAGCAGCCATCTCGCGGGCCAGGGGAATGAGCAGTTCTTC.

V gene TRBV7-2 combines with J gene TRBJ2-5; D might be TRBD1 (5 bases). Looked up from germline, CDR1 is SGHTA and CDR2 is FQGNSA. Trimming stripped 5 bases from V and 5 bases from J, with 12 bases between. The CDR3 totals 13 residues. This CDR3 is CASSGLRVETQYF. CDR3 DNA: TGTGCCAGCAGCGGCCTCAGGGTGGAGACCCAGTACTTC.

The V call is TRBV4-2, the J call TRBJ2-5; D is ambiguous. V lost 0 bases to trimming and J lost 5 bases, with 7 bases between them. Per the germline V gene, CDR1 is LGHNA and CDR2 is YNFKEQ. There are 13 residues in the CDR3. Here the CDR3 DNA reads TGTGCCAGCAGCCAAGATTCCAGGGAGACCCAGTACTTC. It specifies CASSQDSRETQYF.

The V and J genes are TRBV28 and TRBJ1-6; TRBD1 might be the D (5 bases). V lost 7 bases to trimming and J lost 9 bases, with 16 bases between them. The CDR3 has 14 residues. Germline values: CDR1 MDHEN, CDR2 SYDVKM. As DNA, the CDR3 is TGTGCCAGCACCACGGGGGGAAATATTTCACCCCTCCACTTT. This encodes CASTTGGNISPLHF. The full variable domain, its missing parts supplied by reference TRBV28 and TRBJ1-6, is DVKVTQSSRYLVKRTGEKVFLECVQDMDHENMFWYRQDPGLGLRLIYFSYDVKMKEKGDIPEGYSVSREKKERFSLILESASTNQTSMYLCASTTGGNISPLHFGNGTRLTVT.

The CDR3 region is CASNEGGAADTQYF. DNA of the CDR3: TGTGCCAGCAACGAGGGGGGGGCGGCAGATACGCAGTATTTT. The genes are TRBV27 and TRBJ2-3; a weak D match, TRBD2 (7 bases). From germline, CDR1 is MNHEY and CDR2 SMNVEV (reference sequence). V lost 7 bases, J lost 4 bases, and 15 bases lay in between. The CDR3 contains 14 residues.

As DNA, the CDR3 is TGTGCCAGCAGTCTTAGCCCTAGCGCCGGGATAGATACGCAGTATTTT. The encoded protein is CASSLSPSAGIDTQYF. V gene TRBV7-9 combines with J gene TRBJ2-3; possible D gene TRBD2, 6 bases. Germline loops: CDR1 SEHNR, CDR2 FQNEAQ (reference sequence). The CDR3 extends over 16 amino acids. V gave up 6 bases and J gave up 5 bases, with 21 bases separating them.

V is TRBV5-1 and J is TRBJ1-2; possibly TRBD1 for D (6 bases). V lost 0 bases to trimming and J lost 5 bases, with 11 bases between them. The CDR3 covers 14 residues. Germline loops: CDR1 SGHRS, CDR2 YFSETQ. The CDR3, as DNA: TGCGCCAGCAGCTTGGAACAGGGAACATATGGCTACACCTTC. It translates to CASSLEQGTYGYTF.

The rearrangement uses TRBV2 and TRBJ2-5; no firm D call. Trimming cost V 4 bases and J 1 base, with 10 bases left between them. The CDR3 is 14 amino acids. CDR1 is SNHLY and CDR2 is FYNNEI in the germline V gene. The CDR3 coding sequence is TGTGCCAGCAGTGCCTCCCCCTTCCAAGAGACCCAGTACTTC. Amino acid sequence: CASSASPFQETQYF.

The gene calls are TRBV2 and TRBJ1-1; D possibly corresponds to TRBD1 (6 bases). Per the germline V gene, CDR1 is SNHLY and CDR2 is FYNNEI. The CDR3 has 15 amino acids. Trimming shortened V by 7 bases and J by 0 bases, and 15 bases separated the two germline ends. This CDR3 reads CASIKMAGVNTEAFF. CDR3 bases: TGTGCCAGCATCAAGATGGCAGGGGTGAACACTGAAGCTTTCTTT.

This clone was recorded only once. The chain employs TRBV2 and TRBJ2-7; 14 nucleotides match TRBD2. V lost 7 bases to trimming and J lost 3 bases; unmatched junction nucleotides: 11. The CDR3 covers 17 residues. In germline, CDR1 is SNHLY, CDR2 FYNNEI. CDR3 DNA: TGTGCCAGCAACTCAGGGGGACTAGCGGGGGCCCTCTACGAGCAGTACTTC. The encoded protein is CASNSGGLAGALYEQYF.